This entry lists 23 T cell receptor beta chains sequenced from one sample in a study of regulatory T cells in long-lasting Graves disease. Arm-PCR of CDR3 regions and iRepertoire HTBI primers were used to build TCR beta libraries. TCRdb re-analysed the multiplex PCR reads in MiXCR, keeping a single row per CDR3 protein. The sample lists fewer than 450,000 distinct CDR3 sequences; approximately 16% were seen once. Time point given: newly diagnosed GD, antithyroid drugs for less than 3 months. From RNA extracted from PBMCs, the TCR library was made. The sample was also reused in another study, on T cells in Graves' hyperthyroidism and ophthalmopathy.

The source material was peripheral blood mononuclear cells (PBMCs), sampled at new diagnosis, from a patient treated with antithyroid drugs. These TCRs come from a woman in her 40s with Graves disease.

This clonotype was detected only a few times. A much larger clonotype is one base distant, so this may be a read error. This CDR3 is missing its conserved last phenylalanine or tryptophan, likely due to a read error. This rearrangement joins TRBV11-3 to TRBJ2-3; D perhaps matches TRBD2 (6 bases). Germline V gene data show CDR1 as SGHNT and CDR2 as YENEEA. V was shortened by 1 base and J by 2 bases, with 16 bases between the two germline ends. This CDR3 is 17 amino acids long. The CDR3 is CASSLASGDFLTDTQYL. The CDR3 nucleotides read TGTGCCAGCAGCTTAGCCTCGGGAGACTTTCTCACAGATACGCAGTATCTT.

The V call is TRBV20-1, the J call TRBJ2-7; the D gene is possibly TRBD2 (5 bases). Germline V gives CDR1 DFQATT, CDR2 SNEGSKA (reference sequence). The CDR3 loop spans 14 amino acids. Trimming left V 2 bases short and J 2 bases short, with 13 bases between. The DNA of the CDR3 is TGCAGTGCTAGACCCATTACCGGGACCTACGAGCAGTACTTC. This translates into CSARPITGTYEQYF.

The rearrangement joins TRBV18 to TRBJ2-7, with 10 bases that match TRBD2. Germline CDR1 reads KGHSH; CDR2 reads LQKENI. This CDR3 is 16 amino acids long. The junction had 8 bases not matched to a gene; V was cut back by 3 bases and J by 3 bases. The DNA for the CDR3 is TGTGCCAGCTCACCGAGAACTGGACTAGCGGTCTACGAGCAGTACTTC. Protein product: CASSPRTGLAVYEQYF.

In its sample, this clonotype was seen many times. V gene TRBV12-3 or TRBV12-4 combines with J gene TRBJ1-2, with 8 nucleotides matching TRBD1. The V and J ends lost 1 base and 7 bases, in that order; junction bases with no gene match: 14. The CDR3 consists of 17 residues. The CDR3 DNA is TGTGCCAGCAGTTTAGGATCGTGGCAGGGGGCGCGAGGTGGCTACACCTTC. It translates to CASSLGSWQGARGGYTF.

This chain links TRBV14 with TRBJ2-3; D is unclear. The V gene's germline CDR1 is SGHDN and CDR2 FVKESK. The V end was cut by 3 bases, the J end by 0 bases, with 10 bases between. The CDR3 sequence is 15 residues long. The CDR3: CASSHSTESTDTQYF. CDR3 DNA: TGTGCCAGCAGCCATTCTACAGAGAGCACAGATACGCAGTATTTT.

This clonotype was observed many times. The gene calls are TRBV19 and TRBJ2-5, with a weak D call TRBD2 (5 bases). Trimming left V 7 bases short and J 1 base short, with 16 bases between. Germline lookup yields CDR1 LNHDA and CDR2 SQIVND (reference sequence). The CDR3 sequence is 15 residues long. CDR3 residues: CASNGMGTGQETQYF. The CDR3 region has the DNA TGTGCCAGTAACGGGATGGGAACGGGCCAAGAGACCCAGTACTTC. The complete variable domain, with remaining parts taken from reference TRBV19 and TRBJ2-5, reads DGGITQSPKYLFRKEGQNVTLSCEQNLNHDAMYWYRQDPGQGLRLIYYSQIVNDFQKGDIAEGYSVSREKKESFPLTVTSAQKNPTAFYLCASNGMGTGQETQYFGPGTRLLVL.

This clonotype occurred many times. The chain combines TRBV2 with TRBJ2-5, with 8 nucleotides matching TRBD1. The length of the CDR3 is 14 residues. The V segment lost 6 bases and the J segment 2 bases; nucleotides outside the gene matches: 5. Germline V gene data show CDR1 as SNHLY and CDR2 as FYNNEI. CDR3 bases: TGTGCCAGCAGGACAGGACAGGGACAAGAGACCCAGTACTTC. It codes for CASRTGQGQETQYF.

This clonotype was seen ten or more times. The chain is built from TRBV6-2 or TRBV6-3 and TRBJ2-1, with 7 bases aligning to TRBD1. This CDR3 comprises 16 residues. The ends lost 5 bases at V and 5 bases at J; junction bases unmatched: 12. CDR1 is MNHEY, CDR2 SVGEGT, per germline. The CDR3 sequence: CASSERVSGGNNEQFF. The CDR3 region has the DNA TGTGCCAGCAGTGAAAGGGTGTCAGGGGGAAACAATGAGCAGTTCTTC.

The chain carries TRBV20-1 and TRBJ2-5, with TRBD1 matching 7 bases. V lost 0 bases to trimming and J lost 1 base; unmatched junction nucleotides: 5. There are 15 residues in the CDR3. CDR1 and CDR2 (germline): DFQATT, SNEGSKA (reference sequence). The CDR3 sequence: CSARELRDSQETQYF. The CDR3 DNA sequence: TGCAGTGCTAGAGAGCTTCGGGACAGCCAAGAGACCCAGTACTTC.

This clonotype was seen a few times. V usage is TRBV28 and J usage is TRBJ1-2, with D hard to call. The CDR3 loop spans 13 amino acids. V dropped 7 bases and J dropped 5 bases, with 14 bases sitting between them. Germline-derived CDR1 and CDR2 are MDHEN and SYDVKM. CDR3 sequence: CASMVQRPYGYTF. Here the CDR3 DNA reads TGTGCCAGCATGGTTCAGAGGCCTTATGGCTACACCTTC.

There are many counts of this clonotype. The rearrangement joins TRBV20-1 to TRBJ1-5, with D uncertain. The CDR3 runs 12 residues. Germline V gene lookup returns CDR1 DFQATT and CDR2 SNEGSKA (reference sequence). V gave up 5 bases and J gave up 3 bases, with 8 bases separating them. As DNA, the CDR3 is TGCAGTGCTGGGCGGCACAATCAGCCCCAGCATTTT. Translated, it gives CSAGRHNQPQHF.

This clonotype occurred a few times. CDR3 protein: CASSLEGSQGDGQPQHF. The CDR3 nucleotides read TGTGCCAGCAGCTTGGAAGGCAGCCAAGGCGATGGTCAGCCCCAGCATTTT. V and J are TRBV11-3 and TRBJ1-5; D is undetermined. The V gene lost 3 bases and the J gene lost 6 bases, with 21 bases spanning the gap. The CDR3 length is 17 residues. Germline CDR1 SGHNT, CDR2 YENEEA.

This clonotype was seen many times. This chain joins TRBV30 and TRBJ2-2; no definite D call. Germline assignment: CDR1 GTSNPN and CDR2 SVGIG (reference sequence). The CDR3 is 15 amino acids. V lost 5 bases and J 2 bases, leaving 15 bases between the germline ends. The CDR3 region is CAWGSLSANTGELFF. The CDR3, as DNA: TGTGCCTGGGGATCCCTCTCCGCTAACACCGGGGAGCTGTTTTTT.

The rearrangement links TRBV7-6 to TRBJ2-2; D may be TRBD2 (6 bases). The CDR3 has 14 residues. With 7 bases removed from V and 2 bases from J, the gap between germline ends came to 11 bases. CDR1 is SGHVS, CDR2 FNYEAQ, per germline. CDR3 nucleotide sequence: TGTGCCAGCATGCGGGGATCAAACACCGGGGAGCTGTTTTTT. As protein: CASMRGSNTGELFF.

In this sample, this clonotype turned up once. The rearrangement uses TRBV20-1 and TRBJ2-1; 15 bases align to TRBD2. Germline V CDR1 and CDR2: DFQATT, SNEGSKA (reference sequence). V lost 3 bases to trimming and J lost 4 bases; unmatched junction nucleotides: 4. CDR3 size: 16 residues. This chain's CDR3 is CSASGLAGGSYNEQFF. As DNA, the CDR3 is TGCAGTGCTAGTGGACTAGCGGGAGGGTCTTACAATGAGCAGTTCTTC.

In this sample, this clonotype turned up a few times. This chain links TRBV20-1 with TRBJ2-7; D perhaps matches TRBD1 (5 bases). Germline lookup yields CDR1 DFQATT and CDR2 SNEGSKA (reference sequence). The CDR3 totals 14 residues. Trimming took 2 bases from V and 0 from J, leaving 11 bases between them. The CDR3 loop is CSARKGRASYEQYF. The CDR3 DNA reads as TGCAGTGCTAGAAAGGGCAGGGCCTCCTACGAGCAGTACTTC.

This clonotype was seen many times. The CDR3 region has the DNA TGTGCCAGCAGTGAAAGGTTACTAGCGGGAGTCGGGTACGAGCAGTACTTC. Encoded protein: CASSERLLAGVGYEQYF. J is TRBJ2-7 and V is TRBV2; 11 positions match TRBD2. The CDR3 has 17 residues. Trimming cost V 2 bases and J 4 bases; bases outside gene matches: 10. CDR1 is SNHLY and CDR2 is FYNNEI in the germline V gene. Full variable domain (remainder filled in from reference TRBV2 and TRBJ2-7): EPEVTQTPSHQVTQMGQEVILRCVPISNHLYFYWYRQILGQKVEFLVSFYNNEISEKSEIFDDQFSVERPDGSNFTLKIRSTKLEDSAMYFCASSERLLAGVGYEQYFGPGTRLTVT.

In this sample, this clonotype turned up many times. The J gene is TRBJ2-2, the V gene TRBV6-5, with D uncertain. Trimming pared 4 bases from V and 4 bases from J, leaving 7 bases between. CDR1 and CDR2 from the germline V gene are MNHEY and SVGAGI. The CDR3 is 13 amino acids. DNA of the CDR3: TGTGCCAGCAGTTCGGGCCTCACCGGGGAGCTGTTTTTT. Translation gives CASSSGLTGELFF.

This clonotype was counted a few times. The V and J genes are TRBV29-1 and TRBJ2-7; 7 nucleotides match TRBD1. Germline V gives CDR1 SQVTM, CDR2 ANQGSEA. The J segment lost 3 bases and the V segment lost 5 bases, leaving 7 bases of the junction unmatched. The CDR3 is 13 amino acids. The CDR3 protein is CSVPGTDYYEQYF. The DNA for the CDR3 is TGCAGCGTTCCCGGGACAGATTACTACGAGCAGTACTTC.

This clonotype was found a few times. Since a much larger clone is just one base distant, this may be a read error. The CDR3 does not end in the conserved phenylalanine or tryptophan, so this is likely a read error. The CDR3 nucleotides are TGTGCCAGCAGTCTAGCGGGAGGGCCGGAGACCCAGTACTCC. This encodes CASSLAGGPETQYS. The V and J genes are TRBV12-3 or TRBV12-4 and TRBJ2-5; 12 positions agree with TRBD2. CDR3 size: 14 residues.

This clonotype has ten or more counts. The rearrangement uses TRBV6-1 and TRBJ1-2; D is uncertain. Germline V gene lookup returns CDR1 MNHNS and CDR2 SASEGT. V was shortened by 8 bases and J by 5 bases, with 9 bases between the two germline ends. The CDR3 contains 11 residues. The CDR3 region is CASGQVYGYTF. For the CDR3, the DNA is TGTGCCAGCGGGCAGGTTTATGGCTACACCTTC.

The table lists this clonotype with many counts. The chain couples TRBV7-8 to TRBJ1-4; the D gene is possibly TRBD1 (6 bases). This CDR3 comprises 14 residues. Per the germline V gene, CDR1 is SGHVS and CDR2 is FQNEAQ. Deletions cut 5 bases from V and 7 bases from J, with 14 bases between. The CDR3, as DNA: TGTGCCAGCAGCCCGCAGGGGAACGGTGAAAAACTGTTTTTT. The encoded protein is CASSPQGNGEKLFF.

This clonotype was seen a few times. The CDR3 here is CSARGVRDYEQYF. The CDR3 DNA reads as TGCAGTGCTAGAGGGGTCAGGGACTACGAGCAGTACTTC. The genes are TRBV20-1 and TRBJ2-7; TRBD1 might be the D (5 bases). V dropped 1 base and J dropped 3 bases, with 10 bases sitting between them. Germline assignment: CDR1 DFQATT and CDR2 SNEGSKA (reference sequence). The CDR3 runs 13 residues.